This entry lists 2 T cell receptor beta chains sequenced from one sample in a study of PD-1 blockade in mismatch repair-deficient tumors. The protocol was immunoSEQ multiplex PCR, while the TCRdb copy is restricted to in-frame clones and leaves out a portion. The sample holds some 100,000 clones, approximately 83% seen once. The sample in question was peripheral blood, obtained 30 to 36 weeks after starting pembrolizumab. Receptor source: an adult with mismatch repair-deficient cancer.

This chain joins TRBV19 and TRBJ2-5; TRBD2 agrees at 9 bases. J gave up 2 bases and V 5 bases, and 9 bases lay outside the gene matches. CDR1 LNHDA and CDR2 SQIVND come from the germline V gene (reference sequence). The CDR3 is 16 amino acids. The CDR3 reads CASSSRLAGLQETQYF. CDR3 nucleotide sequence: TGTGCCAGTAGTTCCCGGCTAGCGGGACTACAAGAGACCCAGTACTTC.

J is TRBJ2-5 and V is TRBV6-5; possibly TRBD2 for D (6 bases). Looked up from germline, CDR1 is MNHEY and CDR2 is SVGAGI. V dropped 2 bases and J dropped 5 bases, with 12 bases sitting between them. The length of the CDR3 is 14 residues. CDR3 sequence reads: CASSYGGGSETQYF. CDR3 DNA: TGTGCCAGCAGTTACGGTGGAGGGTCGGAGACCCAGTACTTC.